This TCR beta chain comes out of a study of siplizumab effects on memory and regulatory T cells. The ends were cut back, 1 base at V and 7 bases at J, with 6 bases in the middle. CDR3 length: 12 amino acids. Germline-derived CDR1 and CDR2 are SGHAT and FQNNGV. TCRdb keeps only in-frame clones here, not all; method: immunoSEQ multiplex PCR. The sample lists 95,000 to 110,000 clones; roughly 92% were seen once. The chain is built from TRBV11-2 and TRBJ2-3; D is uncertain. This TCR came from a human donor in good health. The sequenced material came from Tregs sorted from blood. DNA for the CDR3: TGTGCCAGCAGCTTAGTGGGTAATACGCAGTATTTT. Its protein is CASSLVGNTQYF.